This passage covers 13 T cell receptor beta chains from one sample sequenced in a study of blood T cell repertoires in COVID-19. Method: immunoSEQ multiplex PCR; TCRdb's copy keeps in-frame clones and lacks some. Among more than 300,000 clones listed, about 88% were seen once. The specimen sequenced was PBMCs or T cells enriched from blood (not recorded which). These receptors came from a woman aged 18 to 35 who had recovered from COVID-19.

The rearrangement joins TRBV2 to TRBJ1-4, with TRBD1 matching 8 bases. With 6 bases clipped from V and 7 bases from J, the junction kept 10 bases outside the gene matches. Germline V gene lookup returns CDR1 SNHLY and CDR2 FYNNEI. The CDR3 has 15 amino acids. This CDR3 is CASRAGQGALEKLFF. In nucleotides, the CDR3 is TGTGCCAGCAGAGCCGGGCAGGGGGCCCTTGAAAAACTGTTTTTT.

The chain is built from TRBV7-9 and TRBJ2-5, with 8 nucleotides matching TRBD1. Germline V gene sequence: CDR1 SEHNR, CDR2 FQNEAQ (reference sequence). With 6 bases clipped from V and 1 base from J, the junction kept 16 bases outside the gene matches. The CDR3 is made up of 18 amino acids. The CDR3 reads CASSPGWGGQGPQETQYF. DNA for the CDR3: TGTGCCAGCAGTCCAGGGTGGGGTGGACAGGGACCCCAAGAGACCCAGTACTTC.

This clone was seen just once. This CDR3 is CASSQDPDRPQETQYF. The CDR3, as DNA: TGTGCCAGCAGCCAAGATCCGGACAGGCCCCAAGAGACCCAGTACTTC. The chain joins TRBV4-2 to TRBJ2-5, with 7 bases aligning to TRBD1. V was pared by 0 bases and J by 1 base, with 5 bases of the junction left unmatched. Germline V CDR1 and CDR2: LGHNA, YNFKEQ. The CDR3 spans 16 residues.

The chain carries TRBV18 and TRBJ2-3; TRBD2 aligns across 7 bases. The CDR3 is 16 amino acids. Germline V gene lookup returns CDR1 KGHSH and CDR2 LQKENI. Trimming at V came to 4 bases and at J to 1 base, leaving 8 bases not matched to a gene. CDR3 in DNA: TGTGCCAGCTCACGGAGAGATGCGGGGGGCACAGATACGCAGTATTTT. Translating gives CASSRRDAGGTDTQYF.

The chain couples TRBV19 to TRBJ1-5, with TRBD1 identical over 12 bases. The CDR3 loop spans 13 amino acids. CDR1 and CDR2 (germline): LNHDA, SQIVND (reference sequence). V gave up 10 bases and J gave up 8 bases; unmatched junction bases: 6. The CDR3 spells CATSGQGAKPQHF. CDR3 bases: TGTGCCACCTCGGGACAGGGGGCGAAGCCCCAGCATTTT.

The chain recombines TRBV28 with TRBJ2-3, with 13 bases fitting TRBD2. V lost 3 bases to trimming and J lost 5 bases; unmatched junction nucleotides: 8. CDR1 is MDHEN and CDR2 is SYDVKM in the germline V gene. This CDR3 is built from 17 residues. The CDR3 bases are TGTGCCAGCAGTTTGGCTCGACTAGCGGGGGGAGGAGATACGCAGTATTTT. This translates into CASSLARLAGGGDTQYF.

J is TRBJ2-1 and V is TRBV7-9; possibly TRBD2 for D (5 bases). The V end was cut by 5 bases, the J end by 5 bases, with 13 bases between. The germline gives CDR1 SEHNR, CDR2 FQNEAQ (reference sequence). CDR3 length: 14 amino acids. CDR3 bases: TGTGCCAGCAGCCTATCGGACTGGAACAATGAGCAGTTCTTC. It is translated as CASSLSDWNNEQFF.

This clone was detected many times. The chain combines TRBV19 with TRBJ1-1, with 9 bases fitting TRBD1. V trimming: 7 bases; J trimming: 3 bases; junction bases outside the gene matches: 6. The CDR3 is 14 residues long. Germline CDR1 LNHDA, CDR2 SQIVND (reference sequence). The CDR3 sequence is CASKTGGDYTEAFF. The CDR3 DNA follows: TGTGCCAGTAAGACAGGGGGGGATTACACTGAAGCTTTCTTT.

This sequence joins TRBV6-5 and TRBJ1-5; 9 bases line up with TRBD1. The length of the CDR3 is 15 residues. Germline-derived CDR1 and CDR2 are MNHEY and SVGAGI. Trimming at V came to 7 bases and at J to 2 bases, leaving 6 bases not matched to a gene. The CDR3 protein is CASIGTGHGNQPQHF. The CDR3 bases are TGTGCCAGCATTGGGACAGGGCACGGCAATCAGCCCCAGCATTTT.

This chain connects TRBV19 to TRBJ1-3, with D perhaps TRBD1 (6 bases). V was clipped by 4 bases and J by 2 bases, with 6 bases between them. This CDR3 contains 13 residues. Germline CDR1 reads LNHDA; CDR2 reads SQIVND (reference sequence). CDR3 sequence (DNA): TGTGCCAGTAGTACAGGGGCTGGAAACACCATATATTTT. Its protein is CASSTGAGNTIYF.

The chain combines TRBV6-2 or TRBV6-3 with TRBJ2-7, with TRBD1 matching 11 bases. Per germline, CDR1 MNHEY and CDR2 SVGEGT. The CDR3 totals 14 residues. V lost 5 bases and J lost 5; bases outside the gene matches: 5. CDR3 sequence reads: CASSGDRGVDEQYF. For the CDR3, the DNA is TGTGCCAGCAGTGGGGACAGGGGGGTCGACGAGCAGTACTTC.

The chain is built from TRBV5-1 and TRBJ1-1, with 7 positions matching TRBD1. V shed 4 bases, J shed 6 bases, and the junction held 6 bases outside the gene matches. Germline V gene lookup returns CDR1 SGHRS and CDR2 YFSETQ. This CDR3 region has 13 residues. CDR3 amino acids: CASSRRQGSEAFF. The DNA for the CDR3 is TGCGCCAGCAGCCGACGACAGGGCTCTGAAGCTTTCTTT.

The CDR3 nucleotides are TGCGCCAGCAGCCAAGATCCAGGGATTTTAAGCACTGAAGCTTTCTTT. Translation: CASSQDPGILSTEAFF. This rearrangement joins TRBV4-3 to TRBJ1-1; maybe TRBD1 (5 bases). CDR1 and CDR2 (germline): LGHNA, YSLEER. The CDR3 is made up of 16 amino acids. With 0 bases removed from V and 4 bases from J, the gap between germline ends came to 15 bases.